Reported below is one T cell receptor beta chain. The CDR3 has 15 amino acids. With 7 bases removed from V and 4 bases from J, the gap between germline ends came to 22 bases. Germline V gene sequence: CDR1 SQVTM, CDR2 ANQGSEA. For the second PCR, which ran for 7 to 11 cycles, a sample-barcoded 5' primer and a J-beta primer mix were used. Using its own MiXCR run on the 5' RACE reads, TCRdb lists one record per CDR3 protein. Among 1.8 million or so distinct CDR3 sequences listed, around 42% were seen once. The data belong to a study of blood T cells in healthy people across ages. The receptor comes from a human donor in good health. Sample: blood. The V and J genes are TRBV29-1 and TRBJ2-5; D perhaps matches TRBD2 (5 bases). This CDR3 reads CSASPWTSAGETQYF. The CDR3 DNA reads TGCAGCGCCAGCCCCTGGACTTCGGCGGGAGAGACCCAGTACTTC.